The 24 T cell receptor beta chains presented below share a single source sample, sequenced in a study of blood T cell repertoires in COVID-19. The assay was immunoSEQ multiplex PCR, and TCRdb's table has in-frame clones only and misses some. The sample has approximately 210,000 clones, around 80% seen once. The source material was peripheral blood. These receptors were collected from a woman aged 80 or over with COVID-19, enrolled during active disease.

The chain uses TRBV15 and TRBJ2-7; possibly TRBD2 for D (5 bases). In germline, CDR1 is LNHNV, CDR2 YYDKDF (reference sequence). The CDR3 is 16 amino acids. V dropped 0 bases and J dropped 0 bases, with 12 bases sitting between them. The CDR3 region is CATSREGILASYEQYF. The CDR3, as DNA: TGTGCCACCAGCAGAGAAGGAATCCTAGCCTCCTACGAGCAGTACTTC.

The rearrangement links TRBV11-2 to TRBJ1-5, with D hard to call. Germline V lookup: CDR1 SGHAT, CDR2 FQNNGV. The CDR3 has 16 amino acids. Trimming removed 0 bases from V and 6 bases from J, with 15 bases in between. The CDR3 loop reads CASSLEPGGLGQPQHF. CDR3 sequence (DNA): TGTGCCAGCAGCTTAGAGCCGGGTGGGTTAGGTCAGCCCCAGCATTTT.

This clone has a handful of counts. The chain combines TRBV6-5 with TRBJ1-1; D is unclear. The CDR3 extends over 14 amino acids. The germline V gene has CDR1 MNHEY and CDR2 SVGAGI. Deletions cut 8 bases from V and 3 bases from J, with 16 bases between. The CDR3 spells CASARVHGDTEAFF. The CDR3 DNA reads TGTGCCAGCGCCCGTGTACACGGGGACACTGAAGCTTTCTTT.

The rearrangement links TRBV6-4 to TRBJ2-3, with D possibly TRBD1 on 6 matching bases. Trimming stripped 2 bases from V and 4 bases from J, with 13 bases between. Germline V CDR1 and CDR2: MRHNA, SNTAGT. This CDR3 has 15 residues. CDR3 protein: CASSDGAGASDTQYF. Written as DNA, the CDR3 is TGTGCCAGCAGTGACGGGGCAGGGGCTTCAGATACGCAGTATTTT.

This clone was seen more than once but under ten times. V is TRBV5-5 and J is TRBJ1-3; 12 bases align to TRBD1. Germline-derived CDR1 and CDR2 are SGHKS and YYEKEE (reference sequence). The CDR3 totals 20 residues. The trim removed 4 bases at V and 0 bases at J, leaving 14 bases unmatched. The CDR3, as DNA: TGTGCCAGCAGCCTCACTTTTGGGACAGGGGGCGTACTCTCTGGAAACACCATATATTTT. It is translated as CASSLTFGTGGVLSGNTIYF.

The chain couples TRBV28 to TRBJ2-3; 14 bases match TRBD2. The germline V gene has CDR1 MDHEN and CDR2 SYDVKM. The CDR3 runs 18 residues. Trimming removed 4 bases from V and 1 base from J; junction bases left unmatched: 7. CDR3 in amino acids: CASSSGTSGRGGTDTQYF. The CDR3 DNA follows: TGTGCCAGCAGTTCAGGGACTAGCGGGAGAGGAGGCACAGATACGCAGTATTTT.

The V call is TRBV11-3, the J call TRBJ1-1, with D possibly TRBD1 on 6 matching bases. The V end lost 5 bases, the J end lost 4 bases, and 11 bases lay between the germline ends. This CDR3 has 13 amino acids. The germline gives CDR1 SGHNT, CDR2 YENEEA. This chain's CDR3 is CASSRKQGTEAFF. CDR3 sequence (DNA): TGTGCCAGCAGCCGCAAACAGGGCACTGAAGCTTTCTTT.

The chain is built from TRBV7-6 and TRBJ2-1, with TRBD2 identical over 12 bases. V shed 2 bases and J 6 bases; nucleotides not matched to a gene: 2. The germline CDR1 and CDR2 sequences are SGHVS and FNYEAQ. The CDR3 contains 15 residues. CDR3 DNA sequence: TGTGCCAGCAGCTTACGACTAGCGGGAGTCAATGAGCAGTTCTTC. Amino acids: CASSLRLAGVNEQFF. The full variable domain, in which reference TRBV7-6 and TRBJ2-1 provide the parts outside the CDR3, is GAGVSQSPRYKVTKRGQDVALRCDPISGHVSLYWYRQALGQGPEFLTYFNYEAQQDKSGLPNDRFSAERPEGSISTLTIQRTEQRDSAMYRCASSLRLAGVNEQFFGPGTRLTVL.

The gene calls are TRBV19 and TRBJ1-5, with D possibly TRBD1 on 5 matching bases. This CDR3 comprises 17 residues. Per the germline V gene, CDR1 is LNHDA and CDR2 is SQIVND (reference sequence). V lost 3 bases and J lost 0, with 15 bases in between. CDR3 sequence reads: CASSISAGRRSNQPQHF. The CDR3 DNA follows: TGTGCCAGTAGTATTTCGGCAGGGCGGCGTAGCAATCAGCCCCAGCATTTT.

V usage is TRBV5-1 and J usage is TRBJ2-5, with TRBD2 matching 7 bases. This CDR3 comprises 15 residues. The V segment lost 7 bases and the J segment 8 bases; nucleotides outside the gene matches: 17. CDR1 and CDR2 from the germline V gene are SGHRS and YFSETQ. CDR3: CASFPPSGAAQTQYF. The CDR3 DNA is TGCGCCAGCTTTCCCCCAAGCGGGGCCGCCCAAACCCAGTACTTC. Supplemented by reference TRBV5-1 and TRBJ2-5, the full variable domain reads KAGVTQTPRYLIKTRGQQVTLSCSPISGHRSVSWYQQTPGQGLQFLFEYFSETQRNKGNFPGRFSGRQFSNSRSEMNVSTLELGDSALYLCASFPPSGAAQTQYFGPGTRLLVL.

This chain uses TRBV18 with TRBJ2-4, with D possibly matching TRBD1 (5 bases). Trimming cost V 1 base and J 9 bases, with 10 bases left between them. The CDR3 is made up of 13 amino acids. Germline V gene lookup returns CDR1 KGHSH and CDR2 LQKENI. The CDR3 here is CASSPRGRGIQYF. The CDR3 DNA reads TGTGCCAGCTCACCACGGGGTAGGGGCATTCAGTACTTC.

This chain connects TRBV5-1 to TRBJ1-4; 8 bases map to TRBD1. V was clipped by 4 bases and J by 5 bases; unmatched bases: 4. The length of the CDR3 is 14 residues. CDR1 is SGHRS, CDR2 YFSETQ, per germline. This chain's CDR3 is CASSPGGGNEKLFF. CDR3 DNA: TGCGCCAGCAGCCCAGGGGGCGGGAATGAAAAACTGTTTTTT.

The rearrangement joins TRBV2 to TRBJ1-2; 8 bases are shared with TRBD1. The CDR3 totals 12 residues. V lost 6 bases to trimming and J lost 7 bases; unmatched junction nucleotides: 4. Per the germline V gene, CDR1 is SNHLY and CDR2 is FYNNEI. The CDR3 sequence is CASRSGTGGYTF. The CDR3 nucleotides are TGTGCCAGCAGGTCCGGGACAGGTGGCTACACCTTC.

V usage is TRBV27 and J usage is TRBJ1-5, with D possibly matching TRBD1 (6 bases). V dropped 6 bases and J dropped 9 bases, with 18 bases sitting between them. CDR1 MNHEY and CDR2 SMNVEV come from the germline V gene (reference sequence). The CDR3 extends over 14 amino acids. CDR3 DNA: TGTGCCAGCAGCCTGCTCGACAGGAGTGGGCCCCAGCATTTT. Protein sequence: CASSLLDRSGPQHF.

This rearrangement joins TRBV5-1 to TRBJ1-1, with D possibly TRBD1 on 5 matching bases. With 3 bases removed from V and 0 bases from J, the gap between germline ends came to 9 bases. The CDR3 runs to 14 residues. The germline gives CDR1 SGHRS, CDR2 YFSETQ. CDR3 region: CASSSDRMNTEAFF. The CDR3 region has the DNA TGCGCCAGCAGCTCTGACAGAATGAACACTGAAGCTTTCTTT.

A remark on this clone: Different DNA sequences within this sample yield the same CDR3. The V and J genes are TRBV18 and TRBJ2-7; 10 bases match TRBD2. Germline V gene data show CDR1 as KGHSH and CDR2 as LQKENI. This CDR3 region has 15 residues. V lost 4 bases to trimming and J lost 2 bases; unmatched junction nucleotides: 5. The CDR3 sequence: CASSLLAGSTYEQYF. In DNA form, the CDR3 reads TGTGCCAGCTCACTACTAGCGGGGAGCACCTACGAGCAGTACTTC. Supplemented by reference TRBV18 and TRBJ2-7, the full variable domain reads NAGVMQNPRHLVRRRGQEARLRCSPMKGHSHVYWYRQLPEEGLKFMVYLQKENIIDESGMPKERFSAEFPKEGPSILRIQQVVRGDSAAYFCASSLLAGSTYEQYFGPGTRLTVT.

Turning to this clone: The same CDR3 also results from other DNA sequences found in this sample. V usage is TRBV28 and J usage is TRBJ2-2, with D tentatively TRBD1 (6 bases). The V end lost 4 bases, the J end lost 5 bases, and 11 bases lay between the germline ends. Germline assignment: CDR1 MDHEN and CDR2 SYDVKM. The CDR3 sequence is 14 residues long. The CDR3 nucleotides are TGTGCCAGCAGTTCCGGGCAGGGGACCGGGGAGCTGTTTTTT. Translated: CASSSGQGTGELFF.

The chain joins TRBV7-9 to TRBJ2-5; 15 positions agree with TRBD2. Trimming removed 5 bases from V and 4 bases from J; junction bases left unmatched: 11. Germline values: CDR1 SEHNR, CDR2 FQNEAQ (reference sequence). The CDR3 contains 18 residues. This CDR3 is CASSKPGLAGGVGETQYF. DNA of the CDR3: TGTGCCAGCAGCAAACCGGGACTAGCGGGAGGAGTTGGAGAGACCCAGTACTTC.

V is TRBV5-4 and J is TRBJ1-2, with no clear D. Trimming pared 0 bases from V and 5 bases from J, leaving 5 bases between. The CDR3 runs 12 residues. CDR1 is SGHNT, CDR2 YYREEE, per germline (reference sequence). The CDR3 nucleotides are TGTGCCAGCAGCTTGGGCGGATATGGCTACACCTTC. Amino acids: CASSLGGYGYTF. The full variable domain, its missing parts supplied by reference TRBV5-4 and TRBJ1-2, is ETGVTQSPTHLIKTRGQQVTLRCSSQSGHNTVSWYQQALGQGPQFIFQYYREEENGRGNFPPRFSGLQFPNYSSELNVNALELDDSALYLCASSLGGYGYTFGSGTRLTVV.

The chain uses TRBV2 and TRBJ1-1; no clear D gene. V was clipped by 0 bases and J by 2 bases, with 13 bases between them. CDR1 is SNHLY and CDR2 is FYNNEI in the germline V gene. The CDR3 has 16 residues. The CDR3 DNA reads as TGTGCCAGCAGTGAAGCGGTCCAGGCCTCTAACACTGAAGCTTTCTTT. It codes for CASSEAVQASNTEAFF. Complete variable domain (other parts from reference TRBV2 and TRBJ1-1): EPEVTQTPSHQVTQMGQEVILRCVPISNHLYFYWYRQILGQKVEFLVSFYNNEISEKSEIFDDQFSVERPDGSNFTLKIRSTKLEDSAMYFCASSEAVQASNTEAFFGQGTRLTVV.

The J gene is TRBJ2-1, the V gene TRBV20-1, with D uncertain. Germline V CDR1 and CDR2: DFQATT, SNEGSKA (reference sequence). The CDR3 consists of 10 residues. Trimming shortened V by 3 bases and J by 12 bases, and 9 bases separated the two germline ends. The CDR3 nucleotides read TGCAGTGCTAGTTTGCGAGGGCAGTTCTTC. It is translated as CSASLRGQFF.

CDR3 sequence reads: CASSPPRGARAGNTIYF. As DNA, the CDR3 is TGTGCCAGCAGTCCCCCACGGGGGGCCCGCGCAGGAAACACCATATATTTT. V is TRBV28 and J is TRBJ1-3, with D possibly TRBD1 on 6 matching bases. Germline V gene lookup returns CDR1 MDHEN and CDR2 SYDVKM. V shed 5 bases and J shed 4 bases, with 21 bases lying between them. The CDR3 runs to 17 residues.

This clone has only a few counts. The V and J genes are TRBV7-2 and TRBJ1-2; 9 nucleotides match TRBD1. The CDR3 runs to 16 residues. CDR1 and CDR2 from the germline V gene are SGHTA and FQGNSA. V shed 1 base and J 0 bases; nucleotides not matched to a gene: 3. CDR3 protein: CASSLDRGRTNYGYTF. The CDR3 nucleotides are TGTGCCAGCAGCTTAGACAGGGGGCGGACTAACTATGGCTACACCTTC.

The chain links TRBV29-1 to TRBJ1-6, with a weak D call TRBD1 (5 bases). The CDR3 has 13 residues. V was trimmed by 6 bases and J by 8 bases, leaving 14 bases between them. Germline CDR1 is SQVTM and CDR2 is ANQGSEA. CDR3 loop: CSVTWGVDSPLHF. In DNA form, the CDR3 reads TGCAGCGTCACATGGGGGGTGGATTCACCCCTCCACTTT.